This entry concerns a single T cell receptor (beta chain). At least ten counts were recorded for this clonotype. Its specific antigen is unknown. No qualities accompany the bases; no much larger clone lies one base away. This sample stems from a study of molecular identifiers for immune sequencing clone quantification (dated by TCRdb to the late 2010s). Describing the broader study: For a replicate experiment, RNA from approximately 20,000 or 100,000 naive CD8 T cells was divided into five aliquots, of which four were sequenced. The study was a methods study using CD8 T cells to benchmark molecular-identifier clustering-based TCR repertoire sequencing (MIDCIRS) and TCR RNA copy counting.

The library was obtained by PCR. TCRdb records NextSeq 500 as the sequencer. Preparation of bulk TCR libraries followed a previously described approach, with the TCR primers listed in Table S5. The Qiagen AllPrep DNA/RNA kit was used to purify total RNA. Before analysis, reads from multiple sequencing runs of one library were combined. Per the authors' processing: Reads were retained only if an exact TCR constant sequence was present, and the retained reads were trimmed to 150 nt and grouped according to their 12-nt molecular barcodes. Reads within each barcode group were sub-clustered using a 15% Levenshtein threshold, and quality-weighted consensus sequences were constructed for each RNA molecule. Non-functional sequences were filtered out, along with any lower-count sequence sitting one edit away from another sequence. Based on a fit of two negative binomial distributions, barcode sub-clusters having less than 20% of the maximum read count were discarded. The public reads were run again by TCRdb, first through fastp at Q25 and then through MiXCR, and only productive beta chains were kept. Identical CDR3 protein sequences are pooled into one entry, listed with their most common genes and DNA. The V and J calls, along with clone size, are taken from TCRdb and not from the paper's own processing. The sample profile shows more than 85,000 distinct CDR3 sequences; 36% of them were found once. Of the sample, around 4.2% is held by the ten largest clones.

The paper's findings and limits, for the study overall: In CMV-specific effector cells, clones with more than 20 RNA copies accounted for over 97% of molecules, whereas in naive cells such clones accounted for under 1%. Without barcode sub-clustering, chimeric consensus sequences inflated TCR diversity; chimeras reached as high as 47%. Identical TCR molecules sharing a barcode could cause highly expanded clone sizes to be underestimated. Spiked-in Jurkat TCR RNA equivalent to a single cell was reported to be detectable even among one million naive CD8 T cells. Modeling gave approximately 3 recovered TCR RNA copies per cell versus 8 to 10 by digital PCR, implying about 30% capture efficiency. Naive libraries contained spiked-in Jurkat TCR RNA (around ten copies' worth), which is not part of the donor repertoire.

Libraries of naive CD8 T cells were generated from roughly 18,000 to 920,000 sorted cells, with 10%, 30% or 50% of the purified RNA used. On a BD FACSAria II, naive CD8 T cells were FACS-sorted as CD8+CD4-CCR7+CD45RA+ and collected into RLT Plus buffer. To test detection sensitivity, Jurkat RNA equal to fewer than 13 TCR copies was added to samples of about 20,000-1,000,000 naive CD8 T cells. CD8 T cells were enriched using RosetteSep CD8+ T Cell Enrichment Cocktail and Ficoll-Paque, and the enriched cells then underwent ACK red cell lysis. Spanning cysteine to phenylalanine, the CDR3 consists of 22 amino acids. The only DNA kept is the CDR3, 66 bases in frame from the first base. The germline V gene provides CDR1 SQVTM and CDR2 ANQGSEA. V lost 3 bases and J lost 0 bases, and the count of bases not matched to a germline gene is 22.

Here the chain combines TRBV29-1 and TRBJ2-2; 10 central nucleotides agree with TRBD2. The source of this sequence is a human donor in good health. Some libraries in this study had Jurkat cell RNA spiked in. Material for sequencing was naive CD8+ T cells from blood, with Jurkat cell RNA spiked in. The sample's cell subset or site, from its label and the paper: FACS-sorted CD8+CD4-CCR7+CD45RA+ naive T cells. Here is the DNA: TGCAGCGTTGATGGAGGACTAGCGGTAGACGTAAAGGCACTGTCGAACACCGGGGAGCTGTTTTTT. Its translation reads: CSVDGGLAVDVKALSNTGELFF.